This TCR beta chain was obtained from a study of cytomegalovirus exposure and HLA in healthy donors. The CDR3 contains 12 residues. The ends lost 5 bases at V and 3 bases at J; junction bases unmatched: 1. Per germline, CDR1 MNHEY and CDR2 SMNVEV (reference sequence). PCR involved 60 Vbeta and 13 Jbeta primers. Assay used: immunoSEQ multiplex PCR; TCRdb lists only in-frame clones, some missing. The table has some 150,000 clones, approximately 73% seen once. Study-wide findings and caveats: Analysis was performed later, and it showed HLA-associated TCR beta chains to be more clonally expanded than equally common others. Reported findings show TCR beta sequences accurately forecast HLA-A and HLA-B alleles in most subjects. An analysis that was carried out later associated approximately 15,000 TCR beta sequences with HLA alleles at 0.05 false discovery rate. A missense variant in DCLRE1C was later tied to TCR beta V- and J-gene trimming.

As regards this clone: Its antigen is unidentified.

J is TRBJ2-7 and V is TRBV27; 7 positions agree with TRBD1. The receptor comes from a human donor in good health. Sequenced: PBMCs. Written as DNA, the CDR3 is TGTGCCAGCAGTCGGGACAGCTACGAGCAGTACTTC. Translating it yields CASSRDSYEQYF.